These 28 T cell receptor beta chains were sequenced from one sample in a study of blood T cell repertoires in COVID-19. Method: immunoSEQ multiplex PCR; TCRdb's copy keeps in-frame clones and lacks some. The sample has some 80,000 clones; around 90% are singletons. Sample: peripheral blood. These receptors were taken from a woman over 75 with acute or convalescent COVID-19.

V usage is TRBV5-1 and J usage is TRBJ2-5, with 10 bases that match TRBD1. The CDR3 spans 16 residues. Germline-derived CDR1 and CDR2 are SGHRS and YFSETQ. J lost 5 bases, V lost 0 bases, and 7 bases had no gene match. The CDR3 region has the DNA TGCGCCAGCAGCTTGGCCATCGACAGGGGGCTGGAGACCCAGTACTTC. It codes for CASSLAIDRGLETQYF.

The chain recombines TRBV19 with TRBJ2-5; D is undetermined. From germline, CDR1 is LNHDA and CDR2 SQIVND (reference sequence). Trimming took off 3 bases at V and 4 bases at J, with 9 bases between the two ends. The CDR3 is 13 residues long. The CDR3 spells CASSIPGIETQYF. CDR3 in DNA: TGTGCCAGTAGTATCCCAGGAATAGAGACCCAGTACTTC.

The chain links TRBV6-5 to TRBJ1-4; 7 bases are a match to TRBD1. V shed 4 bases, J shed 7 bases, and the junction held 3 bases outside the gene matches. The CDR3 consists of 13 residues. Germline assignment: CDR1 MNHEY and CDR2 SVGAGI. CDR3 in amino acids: CASSSTGFEKLFF. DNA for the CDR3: TGTGCCAGCAGTTCGACAGGGTTTGAAAAACTGTTTTTT.

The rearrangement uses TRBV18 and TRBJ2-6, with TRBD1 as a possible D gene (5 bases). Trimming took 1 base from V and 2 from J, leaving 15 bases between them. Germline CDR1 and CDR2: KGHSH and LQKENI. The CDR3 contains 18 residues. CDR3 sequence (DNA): TGTGCCAGCTCACCACGTCAGGGCTCCATGGCTGGGGCCAACGTCCTGACTTTC. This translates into CASSPRQGSMAGANVLTF.

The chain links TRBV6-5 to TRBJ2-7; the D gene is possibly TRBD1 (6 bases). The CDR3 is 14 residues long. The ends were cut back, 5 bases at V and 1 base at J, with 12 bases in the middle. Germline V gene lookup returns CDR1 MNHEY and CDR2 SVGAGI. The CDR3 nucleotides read TGTGCCAGCAGTCTTGGGGGCCCTTCCTACGAGCAGTACTTC. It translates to CASSLGGPSYEQYF.

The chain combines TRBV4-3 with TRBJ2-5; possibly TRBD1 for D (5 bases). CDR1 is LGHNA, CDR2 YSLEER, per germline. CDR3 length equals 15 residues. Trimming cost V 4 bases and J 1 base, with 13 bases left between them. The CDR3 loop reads CASSRIGQGQETQYF. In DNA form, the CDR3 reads TGCGCCAGCAGCCGGATCGGGCAGGGCCAAGAGACCCAGTACTTC.

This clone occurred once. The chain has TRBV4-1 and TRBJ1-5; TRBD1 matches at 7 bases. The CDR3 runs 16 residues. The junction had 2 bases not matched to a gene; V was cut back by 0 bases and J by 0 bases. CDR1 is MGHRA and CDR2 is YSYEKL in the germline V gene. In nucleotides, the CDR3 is TGCGCCAGCAGCCAAGAAGGGGGCCGTAGCAATCAGCCCCAGCATTTT. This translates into CASSQEGGRSNQPQHF.

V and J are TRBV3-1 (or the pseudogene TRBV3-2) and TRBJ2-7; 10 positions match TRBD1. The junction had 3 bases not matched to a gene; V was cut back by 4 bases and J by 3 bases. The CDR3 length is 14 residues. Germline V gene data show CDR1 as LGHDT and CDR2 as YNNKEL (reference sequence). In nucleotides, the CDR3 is TGTGCCAGCAGCCCGACAGGGGGCAACTACGAGCAGTACTTC. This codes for CASSPTGGNYEQYF.

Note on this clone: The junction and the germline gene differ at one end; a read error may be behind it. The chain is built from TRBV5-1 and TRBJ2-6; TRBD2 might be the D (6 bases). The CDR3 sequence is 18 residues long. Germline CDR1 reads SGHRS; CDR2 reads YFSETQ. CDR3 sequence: CASSLASGLISGANVLTF. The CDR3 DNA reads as TGCGCCAGCAGTTTGGCCTCGGGACTGATCTCTGGGGCCAACGTCCTGACTTTC.

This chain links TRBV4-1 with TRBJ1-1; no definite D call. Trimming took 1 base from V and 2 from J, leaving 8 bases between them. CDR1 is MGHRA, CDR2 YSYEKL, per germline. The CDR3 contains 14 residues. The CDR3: CASSQGPTNTEAFF. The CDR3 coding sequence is TGCGCCAGCAGCCAAGGGCCCACCAACACTGAAGCTTTCTTT.

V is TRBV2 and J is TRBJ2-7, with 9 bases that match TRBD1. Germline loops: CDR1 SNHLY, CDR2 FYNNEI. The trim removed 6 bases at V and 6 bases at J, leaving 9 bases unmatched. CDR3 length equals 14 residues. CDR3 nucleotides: TGTGCCAGCAGATTCCGGGACAGGGTCTCCGAGCAGTACTTC. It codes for CASRFRDRVSEQYF.

This CDR3 is CASSMGQGYEQYF. Here the CDR3 DNA reads TGCGCCAGCAGCATGGGACAGGGCTACGAGCAGTACTTC. The rearrangement uses TRBV5-1 and TRBJ2-7; TRBD1 matches at 9 bases. From germline, CDR1 is SGHRS and CDR2 YFSETQ. The CDR3 runs to 13 residues. V lost 4 bases to trimming and J lost 3 bases; unmatched junction nucleotides: 2. The whole variable domain, filled in from reference TRBV5-1 and TRBJ2-7, reads KAGVTQTPRYLIKTRGQQVTLSCSPISGHRSVSWYQQTPGQGLQFLFEYFSETQRNKGNFPGRFSGRQFSNSRSEMNVSTLELGDSALYLCASSMGQGYEQYFGPGTRLTVT.

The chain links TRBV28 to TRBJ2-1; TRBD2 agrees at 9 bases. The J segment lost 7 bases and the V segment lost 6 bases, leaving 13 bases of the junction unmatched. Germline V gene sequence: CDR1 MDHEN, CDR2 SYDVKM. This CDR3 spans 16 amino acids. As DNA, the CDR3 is TGTGCCAGCAGGGGTAGCGGGGGACTGAAAGGAAATGAGCAGTTCTTC. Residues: CASRGSGGLKGNEQFF.

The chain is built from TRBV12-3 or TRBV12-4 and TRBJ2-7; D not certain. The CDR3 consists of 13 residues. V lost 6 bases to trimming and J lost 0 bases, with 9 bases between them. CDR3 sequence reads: CASSPSPSYEQYF. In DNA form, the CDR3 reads TGTGCCAGCAGCCCTAGTCCCTCCTACGAGCAGTACTTC.

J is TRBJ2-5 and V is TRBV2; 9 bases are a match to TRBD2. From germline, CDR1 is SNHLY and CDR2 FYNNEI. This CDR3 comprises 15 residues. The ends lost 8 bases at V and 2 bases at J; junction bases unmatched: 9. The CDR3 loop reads CASLLTSGIQETQYF. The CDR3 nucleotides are TGTGCCAGCTTATTGACTAGCGGAATACAAGAGACCCAGTACTTC.

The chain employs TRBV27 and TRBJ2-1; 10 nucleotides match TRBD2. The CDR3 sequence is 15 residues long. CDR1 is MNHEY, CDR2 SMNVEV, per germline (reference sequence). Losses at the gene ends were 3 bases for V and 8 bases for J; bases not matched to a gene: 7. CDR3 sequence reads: CASSFSPSGSDEQFF. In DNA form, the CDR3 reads TGTGCCAGCAGTTTCTCCCCTAGCGGGAGTGATGAGCAGTTCTTC.

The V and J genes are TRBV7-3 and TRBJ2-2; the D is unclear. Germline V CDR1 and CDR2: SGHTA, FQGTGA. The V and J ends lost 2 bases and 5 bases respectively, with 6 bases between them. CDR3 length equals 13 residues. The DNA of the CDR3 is TGTGCCAGCAGCTTATATCCTACCGGGGAGCTGTTTTTT. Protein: CASSLYPTGELFF.

The CDR3 loop is CASSQAPASGSYNEQFF. CDR3 bases: TGCGCCAGCAGCCAAGCTCCGGCTAGCGGGTCTTACAATGAGCAGTTCTTC. The chain carries TRBV4-1 and TRBJ2-1, with TRBD2 matching over 8 bases. The CDR3 spans 17 residues. V was pared by 1 base and J by 4 bases, with 9 bases of the junction left unmatched. Germline CDR1 and CDR2: MGHRA and YSYEKL.

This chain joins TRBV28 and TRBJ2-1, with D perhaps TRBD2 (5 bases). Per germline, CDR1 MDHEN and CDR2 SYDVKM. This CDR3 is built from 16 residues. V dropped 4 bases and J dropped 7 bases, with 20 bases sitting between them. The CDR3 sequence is CASSSAGGRIRNEQFF. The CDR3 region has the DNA TGTGCCAGCAGTTCCGCGGGCGGCCGTATTAGAAATGAGCAGTTCTTC.

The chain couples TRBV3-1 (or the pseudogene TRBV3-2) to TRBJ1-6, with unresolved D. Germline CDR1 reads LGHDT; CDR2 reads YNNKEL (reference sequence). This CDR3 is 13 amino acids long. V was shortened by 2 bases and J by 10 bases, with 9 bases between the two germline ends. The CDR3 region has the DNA TGTGCCAGCAGCCAATCCCGGGAGTCACCCCTCCACTTT. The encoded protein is CASSQSRESPLHF.

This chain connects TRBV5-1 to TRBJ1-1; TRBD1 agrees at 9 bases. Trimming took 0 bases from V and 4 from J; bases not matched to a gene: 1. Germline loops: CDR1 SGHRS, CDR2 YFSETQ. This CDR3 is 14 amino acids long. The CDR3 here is CASSLGDRVTEAFF. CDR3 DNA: TGCGCCAGCAGCTTGGGGGACAGGGTCACTGAAGCTTTCTTT.

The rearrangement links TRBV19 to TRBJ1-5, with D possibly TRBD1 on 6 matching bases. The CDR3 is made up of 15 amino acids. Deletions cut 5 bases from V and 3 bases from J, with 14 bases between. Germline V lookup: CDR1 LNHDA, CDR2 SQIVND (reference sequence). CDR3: CASSPGEGDNQPQHF. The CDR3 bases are TGTGCCAGTAGTCCAGGGGAAGGGGACAATCAGCCCCAGCATTTT.

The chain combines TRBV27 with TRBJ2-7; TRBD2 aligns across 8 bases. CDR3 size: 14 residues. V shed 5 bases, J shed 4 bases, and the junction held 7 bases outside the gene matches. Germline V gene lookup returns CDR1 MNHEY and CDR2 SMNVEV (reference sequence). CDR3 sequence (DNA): TGTGCCAGCAGTCCGACTAGCGCTGTGTACGAGCAGTACTTC. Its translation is CASSPTSAVYEQYF.

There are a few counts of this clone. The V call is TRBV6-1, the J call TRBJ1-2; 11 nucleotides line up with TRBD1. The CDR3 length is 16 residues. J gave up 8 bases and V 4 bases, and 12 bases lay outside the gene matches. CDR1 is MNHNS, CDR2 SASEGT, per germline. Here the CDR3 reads CASSALAGQGAVGYTF. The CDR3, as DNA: TGTGCCAGCAGTGCCTTAGCCGGACAGGGGGCTGTGGGCTACACCTTC.

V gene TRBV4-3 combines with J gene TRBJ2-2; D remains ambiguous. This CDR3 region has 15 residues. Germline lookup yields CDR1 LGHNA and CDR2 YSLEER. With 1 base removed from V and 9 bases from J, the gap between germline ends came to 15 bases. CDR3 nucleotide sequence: TGCGCCAGCAGCCAAGCGCTAACAGCCCTCCGGGAGCTGTTTTTT. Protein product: CASSQALTALRELFF.

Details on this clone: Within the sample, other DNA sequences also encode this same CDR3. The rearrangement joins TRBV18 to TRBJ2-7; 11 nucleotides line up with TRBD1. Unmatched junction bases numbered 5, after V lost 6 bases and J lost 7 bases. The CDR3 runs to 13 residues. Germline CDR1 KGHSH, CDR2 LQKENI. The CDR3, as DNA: TGTGCCAGCTCCCCCGGGACAGGGGGAGAGCAGTACTTC. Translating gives CASSPGTGGEQYF. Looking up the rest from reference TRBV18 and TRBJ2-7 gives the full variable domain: NAGVMQNPRHLVRRRGQEARLRCSPMKGHSHVYWYRQLPEEGLKFMVYLQKENIIDESGMPKERFSAEFPKEGPSILRIQQVVRGDSAAYFCASSPGTGGEQYFGPGTRLTVT.

The CDR3 protein is CASSLDQGSRNEQFF. CDR3 nucleotide sequence: TGTGCCAGCAGCTTAGACCAGGGGAGCAGAAATGAGCAGTTCTTC. This chain connects TRBV11-2 to TRBJ2-1; maybe TRBD1 (6 bases). This CDR3 is 15 amino acids long. Germline V gene lookup returns CDR1 SGHAT and CDR2 FQNNGV. V gave up 0 bases and J gave up 7 bases, with 13 bases separating them.

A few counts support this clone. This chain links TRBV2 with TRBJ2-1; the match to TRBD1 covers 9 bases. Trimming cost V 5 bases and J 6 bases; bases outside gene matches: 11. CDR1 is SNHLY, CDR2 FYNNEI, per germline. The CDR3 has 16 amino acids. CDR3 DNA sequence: TGTGCCAGCAGTCTTACGGGACAGGGTTTGGGCAATGAGCAGTTCTTC. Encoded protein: CASSLTGQGLGNEQFF.